The 3 T cell receptor beta chains in this list originate from one sample, sequenced in a study of blood T cell repertoires in COVID-19 (dated by TCRdb to the early 2020s). The library was built by means of the immunoSEQ multiplex PCR assay. Not all clones reach the TCRdb copy of this immuneACCESS table, which keeps in-frame sequences only. Checked studies attribute under half of the gap to unresolved V genes and leave the rest unexplained. The sample yields more than 200,000 clones; 87% were counted once. In total, the top ten clones hold nearly 6.5% of the sample. Sequenced sample: PBMCs or T cells enriched from blood (not recorded which). The receptors here all came from a woman in her 30s with acute COVID-19.

A remark on this clone: The same CDR3 also results from other DNA sequences found in this sample. The V call is TRBV29-1, the J call TRBJ1-1; D remains ambiguous. CDR1 is SQVTM and CDR2 is ANQGSEA in the germline V gene. V was cut by 6 bases and J by 3 bases, with 8 bases left in between. The CDR3 consists of 11 residues. The CDR3 sequence: CSVVRDTEAFF. CDR3 DNA sequence: TGCAGCGTCGTTCGGGACACTGAAGCTTTCTTT.

This clone has just one count. The chain is built from TRBV9 and TRBJ2-5; 9 bases are shared with TRBD1. Germline CDR1 reads SGDLS; CDR2 reads YYNGEE. V lost 2 bases to trimming and J lost 4 bases; unmatched junction nucleotides: 12. This CDR3 contains 17 residues. CDR3 nucleotides: TGTGCCAGCAGCGTCAGGGGAGGACAGGGGTTAATAGAGACCCAGTACTTC. Protein product: CASSVRGGQGLIETQYF.

The chain couples TRBV11-2 to TRBJ1-3; no clear D. CDR3 length equals 14 residues. Germline lookup yields CDR1 SGHAT and CDR2 FQNNGV. V lost 4 bases, J lost 4 bases, and 11 bases lay in between. CDR3 protein: CASSYTRSGNTIYF. The CDR3 DNA is TGTGCCAGCAGCTACACGCGGTCCGGAAACACCATATATTTT.